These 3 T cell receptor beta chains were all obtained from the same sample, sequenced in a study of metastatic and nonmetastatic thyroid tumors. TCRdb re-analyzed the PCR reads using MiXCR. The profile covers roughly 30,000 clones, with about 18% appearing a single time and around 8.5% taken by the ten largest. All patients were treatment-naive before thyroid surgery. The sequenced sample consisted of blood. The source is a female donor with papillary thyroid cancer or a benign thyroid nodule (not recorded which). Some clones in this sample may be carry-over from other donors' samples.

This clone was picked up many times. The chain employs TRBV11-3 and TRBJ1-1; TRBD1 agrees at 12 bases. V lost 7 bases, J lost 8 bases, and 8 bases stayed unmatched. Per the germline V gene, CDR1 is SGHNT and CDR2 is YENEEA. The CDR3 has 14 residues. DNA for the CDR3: TGTGCCAGCACGCTGGGACAGGGGGCTTCGGAAGCTTTCTTT. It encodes CASTLGQGASEAFF.

The CDR3: CASSLGPGQETQYF. The CDR3 nucleotides read TGCGCCAGCAGCTTGGGGCCGGGACAAGAGACCCAGTACTTC. The chain links TRBV5-1 to TRBJ2-5; a weak D match, TRBD2 (5 bases). The ends were cut back, 0 bases at V and 2 bases at J, with 8 bases in the middle. The CDR3 contains 14 residues. Per the germline V gene, CDR1 is SGHRS and CDR2 is YFSETQ.

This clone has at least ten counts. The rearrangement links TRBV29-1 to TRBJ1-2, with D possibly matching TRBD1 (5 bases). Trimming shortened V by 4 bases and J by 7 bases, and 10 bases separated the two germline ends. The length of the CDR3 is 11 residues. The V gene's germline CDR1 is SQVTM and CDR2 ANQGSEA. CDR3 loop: CSVGGVIGYTF. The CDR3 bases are TGCAGCGTTGGGGGGGTAATTGGCTACACCTTC.